A selection of T cell receptor beta chains follows, all from one sample in a study of tumor and adjacent non-tumor tissue in lung cancer. TCRdb itself ran the multiplex PCR reads through MiXCR, one entry per CDR3 protein. The table shows fewer than 100,000 distinct CDR3 sequences, with under 80% occurring only once. Sequences were obtained from distant non-tumor lung tissue. These receptor sequences come from a woman between 45 and 60 years old with non-small cell lung cancer. The CDR3 runs from the conserved cysteine through the conserved F or W. A D gene is named only where the DNA matches it firmly. Part of the rows lack a size; the others show once, few, many or a class for expanded clones.

>TRBD2|TRBV11-2|17|TRBJ2-7|.
CVSSPRTRVRALWEQYF
TGTGTCAGCAGCCCCCGGACTAGAGTGAGGGCATTGTGGGAGCAGTACTTC
>TRBD1|TRBV6-5|17|TRBJ2-3|once
CTSSYGIGQDMGDTQYF
TGTACCAGCAGTTACGGGATTGGACAGGACATGGGGGATACGCAGTATTTT
>.|TRBV29-1|12|TRBJ1-2|many
CSVERQHYGYTF
TGCAGCGTTGAAAGGCAGCACTATGGCTACACCTTC
>TRBD1|TRBV6-5|16|TRBJ2-2|.
CASRRFTGTGTRELFF
TGTGCCAGCCGTCGATTTACCGGGACAGGGACCAGGGAGCTGTTTTTT
>.|TRBV6-5|15|TRBJ2-4|.
CANSGSRVAKNIQYF
TGTGCCAACAGTGGCTCCCGAGTAGCCAAAAACATTCAGTATTTC
>.|TRBV24-1|14|TRBJ2-2|many
CATSDNEESGELFF
TGTGCCACCAGTGATAATGAGGAATCCGGGGAGCTGTTTTTT
>.|TRBV11-3|15|TRBJ2-1|medium-sized
CASSFDSGGDNEQFF
TGTGCCAGCAGCTTTGATAGCGGAGGGGACAATGAGCAGTTCTTC
>TRBD1|TRBV10-2|12|TRBJ1-2|many
CASSSGGDGYTF
TGCGCCAGCAGTTCAGGGGGCGACGGCTACACCTTC
>TRBD1|TRBV6-5|15|TRBJ1-5|.
CASIRGTGGFQPQHF
TGTGCCAGCATACGAGGGACAGGGGGCTTTCAACCCCAGCATTTT
>.|TRBV5-1|15|TRBJ1-1|.
CTSLLGFIGDTEAFF
TGCACCAGCCTACTGGGCTTCATAGGGGACACTGAAGCTTTCTTT
>TRBD2|TRBV4-2|15|TRBJ2-7|.
CASSQESCGRAVHYF
TGTGCCAGCAGCCAAGAGTCCTGCGGGAGGGCCGTGCACTACTTC
>TRBD2|TRBV11-2|15|TRBJ2-1|few
CASSLDASGRAEQFF
TGTGCCAGCAGCTTAGACGCTAGCGGGAGGGCCGAACAGTTCTTC
>TRBD1|TRBV20-1|15|TRBJ2-7|.
CSARSGQGSSDEQYF
TGTAGTGCTAGATCTGGACAGGGAAGTTCCGACGAGCAGTACTTC
>.|TRBV6-5|19|TRBJ2-3|.
CASSYSTRDSPRSTDTQYF
TGTGCCAGTAGTTACTCCACCCGGGACTCCCCTCGAAGCACAGATACGCAGTATTTT
>.|TRBV12-3/TRBV12-4|13|TRBJ2-2|.
CASSPDATVVLFF
TGTGCCAGCAGCCCGGACGCCACCGTGGTGCTGTTTTTT
>TRBD2|TRBV6-5|16|TRBJ2-1|.
CASSYTSSGKNNERFF
TGTGCCAGCAGTTACACGTCTAGCGGGAAGAACAATGAGCGGTTCTTC
>.|TRBV7-9|18|TRBJ2-3|many
CASSNTTGRLLLTDTQYF
TGTGCCAGCAGCAACACAACCGGACGACTTCTCCTCACAGATACGCAGTATTTT
>.|TRBV20-1|18|TRBJ2-3|.
CSVRDSSGAIGGTDTQYF
TGCAGTGTTAGAGATTCCAGCGGAGCGATAGGGGGTACAGATACGCAGTATTTT
>.|TRBV29-1|13|TRBJ2-3|.
CSVLSGRSDRQYF
TGCAGCGTTCTGAGCGGCCGCTCAGATAGGCAGTATTTT
>.|TRBV11-2|14|TRBJ2-7|.
CTTSLTDTAYGQYF
TGTACCACCAGCCTGACGGACACTGCGTACGGGCAGTACTTC
>.|TRBV6-5|14|TRBJ2-7|.
CASSYGIGGYEQYF
TGTGCCAGCAGTTACGGGATTGGCGGCTACGAGCAGTACTTC
>.|TRBV4-1|14|TRBJ1-4|once
CASSQDMRDEKLFF
TGCGCCAGCAGCCAAGATATGAGGGATGAAAAATTGTTTTTT
>TRBD1|TRBV10-1|13|TRBJ2-7|.
CASSLGQGSEQHF
TGTGCCAGCAGTCTGGGACAGGGATCGGAGCAGCACTTC
>TRBD2|TRBV11-2|17|TRBJ2-1|.
CASSLQVTSGRAGEQFF
TGTGCCAGCAGCTTACAGGTTACTAGCGGGAGGGCCGGCGAGCAGTTCTTC
>.|TRBV5-6|15|TRBJ2-7|.
CASGYTQGKGYEQYF
TGTGCCAGCGGCTACACACAGGGTAAGGGCTACGAGCAGTACTTC
>.|TRBV20-1|12|TRBJ2-5|.
CSASGKQETQYF
TGCAGTGCTAGCGGGAAGCAAGAGACCCAGTACTTC
>.|TRBV5-1|15|TRBJ2-7|.
CASSESVRWIYDQYF
TGCGCCAGCAGCGAATCAGTGAGATGGATATACGACCAGTACTTC
>TRBD2|TRBV11-2|13|TRBJ2-5|.
CASNLEASGRLYF
TGTGCCAGCAACCTAGAGGCTAGCGGGCGATTGTACTTC
>TRBD2|TRBV28|18|TRBJ2-1|many
CASSTPLGGGYRYNEQFF
TGTGCCAGCAGTACCCCGTTGGGGGGAGGGTATAGATACAATGAGCAGTTCTTC
>TRBD2|TRBV11-2|16|TRBJ2-3|.
CASSLWSQLAADTQFF
TGTGCCAGCAGCTTGTGGAGCCAGCTAGCGGCAGATACGCAGTTTTTT
>.|TRBV12-3/TRBV12-4|12|TRBJ2-5|.
CASSHTQGTQYF
TGTGCCAGCAGCCACACTCAAGGGACCCAGTACTTC
>TRBD1|TRBV7-9|16|TRBJ1-5|many
CASSFGQANSNQPQHF
TGTGCCAGCAGCTTTGGACAGGCGAATAGCAATCAGCCCCAGCATTTT
>TRBD1|TRBV12-5|15|TRBJ2-1|.
CASGLGQGSYNKQFF
TGTGCTAGCGGTTTGGGACAGGGGTCCTACAATAAGCAGTTCTTC
>TRBD2|TRBV15|18|TRBJ2-1|.
CATCKGTSGDPSYNEQFF
TGTGCCACCTGTAAAGGGACTAGCGGGGACCCTAGTTACAATGAGCAGTTCTTC
>.|TRBV10-3|13|TRBJ2-4|once
CVISATRGDIQYF
TGTGTCATCAGTGCAACCCGGGGAGACATTCAGTATTTC
>TRBD2|TRBV12-3/TRBV12-4|15|TRBJ2-3|.
CASSIGPAGADTRYF
TGTGCCAGCAGCATTGGACCAGCGGGAGCGGATACGCGGTATTTT
>.|TRBV5-4|16|TRBJ2-4|.
CASSLDLGGANNIQYF
TGTGCTAGCAGCTTAGATCTAGGAGGGGCCAATAACATTCAGTACTTC
>TRBD1|TRBV20-1|15|TRBJ1-5|.
CSPRDQGTDRQPQHF
TGCAGTCCTAGAGATCAAGGGACAGACCGTCAGCCCCAGCATTTT
>.|TRBV11-2|17|TRBJ2-2|.
CASSGDVGGVNTWELFF
TGTGCCAGCAGTGGGGATGTAGGGGGAGTGAACACCTGGGAGCTGTTTTTT
>TRBD1|TRBV28|14|TRBJ2-7|.
CASSLPRQGYEQYF
TGTGCCAGCAGCCTCCCCAGACAGGGCTACGAGCAGTACTTC
>.|TRBV12-3/TRBV12-4|12|TRBJ2-1|.
CASGLMGNEQFF
TGTGCCAGCGGTTTAATGGGCAATGAGCAGTTCTTT
>TRBD1|TRBV6-2/TRBV6-3|16|TRBJ1-1|.
CASSNATGDIETEAFF
TGTGCCAGCAGTAACGCCACAGGGGACATCGAAACTGAAGCTTTCTTT